The 9 T cell receptor beta chains below come from one sample, sequenced in a study of cytomegalovirus exposure and HLA in healthy donors (dated by TCRdb to about 2017). The library was prepared using the immunoSEQ multiplex PCR assay. Drawn from immuneACCESS, this table holds only the in-frame rearrangements with V and J called that TCRdb kept. Clones are partly lost; checked studies trace under half to an unresolved V gene and leave the rest unexplained. The sample table records 60,000 or so clones; about 91% of these occur just once. Approximately 2% of the sample comes from the top ten. Sequences were obtained from PBMCs. The source is a woman aged 25 to 39 in good health and CMV-seronegative.

The genes are TRBV7-9 and TRBJ2-1; 7 bases match TRBD2. Germline V gives CDR1 SEHNR, CDR2 FQNEAQ (reference sequence). J was trimmed by 8 bases and V by 5 bases; bases with no gene match: 12. The CDR3 spans 15 residues. CDR3 in amino acids: CASSKLGGRADEQFF. The CDR3 bases are TGTGCCAGCAGCAAACTTGGCGGGAGAGCCGATGAGCAGTTCTTC. Drawing the rest from reference TRBV7-9 and TRBJ2-1, the complete variable domain is DTGVSQNPRHKITKRGQNVTFRCDPISEHNRLYWYRQTLGQGPEFLTYFQNEAQLEKSRLLSDRFSAERPKGSFSTLEIQRTEQGDSAMYLCASSKLGGRADEQFFGPGTRLTVL.

The rearrangement uses TRBV19 and TRBJ2-3, with 8 nucleotides matching TRBD1. The CDR3 has 18 amino acids. Germline CDR1 reads LNHDA; CDR2 reads SQIVND (reference sequence). With V trimmed by 5 bases and J by 0 bases, 13 bases remained unmatched. The CDR3, as DNA: TGTGCCAGTAGTCCAAATCCGGGACAGGACTCTAGCACAGATACGCAGTATTTT. Protein: CASSPNPGQDSSTDTQYF. Based on the CDR3 plus reference TRBV19 and TRBJ2-3, the full variable domain is DGGITQSPKYLFRKEGQNVTLSCEQNLNHDAMYWYRQDPGQGLRLIYYSQIVNDFQKGDIAEGYSVSREKKESFPLTVTSAQKNPTAFYLCASSPNPGQDSSTDTQYFGPGTRLTVL.

The chain joins TRBV18 to TRBJ1-1, with D perhaps matching TRBD1 (6 bases). V was shortened by 4 bases and J by 2 bases, with 11 bases between the two germline ends. CDR1 is KGHSH, CDR2 LQKENI, per germline. The CDR3 runs to 14 residues. The CDR3 DNA reads TGTGCCAGCTCACAGGGGGAAGTAAACACTGAAGCTTTCTTT. It specifies CASSQGEVNTEAFF.

The CDR3 sequence is CASSLLDRGSEKLFF. The CDR3 DNA reads as TGTGCCAGCAGTTTATTGGACAGGGGCTCGGAAAAACTGTTTTTT. V is TRBV28 and J is TRBJ1-4; 9 positions agree with TRBD1. V was pared by 1 base and J by 8 bases, with 5 bases of the junction left unmatched. The CDR3 has 15 residues. CDR1 and CDR2 (germline): MDHEN, SYDVKM.

The chain uses TRBV2 and TRBJ2-7; D gene ambiguous. CDR1 SNHLY and CDR2 FYNNEI come from the germline V gene. The length of the CDR3 is 10 residues. Between the trimmed V and J ends, which lost 7 bases and 6 bases, there was a span of 7 bases. In nucleotides, the CDR3 is TGTGCCAGCACAGGTCGCGAGCAGTACTTC. It yields the protein CASTGREQYF.

V is TRBV7-9 and J is TRBJ1-5, with 7 positions matching TRBD1. Germline V gene data show CDR1 as SEHNR and CDR2 as FQNEAQ (reference sequence). CDR3 length: 14 residues. The V gene end was trimmed by 11 bases and the J gene end by 3 bases; junction bases not matched to a gene: 10. This CDR3 is CAHPHRGHNQPQHF. As DNA, the CDR3 is TGTGCCCACCCCCACAGGGGACACAATCAGCCCCAGCATTTT.

The J gene is TRBJ2-1, the V gene TRBV7-3; 9 bases are shared with TRBD1. Trimming took 5 bases from V and 10 from J; bases not matched to a gene: 9. CDR3 size: 14 residues. Germline V lookup: CDR1 SGHTA, CDR2 FQGTGA. The CDR3 is CASSVGTGWLEQFF. The CDR3 DNA follows: TGTGCCAGCAGCGTAGGGACAGGGTGGTTGGAGCAGTTCTTC. The full variable domain, with the rest looked up from reference TRBV7-3 and TRBJ2-1, is GAGVSQTPSNKVTEKGKYVELRCDPISGHTALYWYRQSLGQGPEFLIYFQGTGAADDSGLPNDRFFAVRPEGSVSTLKIQRTERGDSAVYLCASSVGTGWLEQFFGPGTRLTVL.

This chain uses TRBV29-1 with TRBJ2-3; TRBD1 aligns across 12 bases. CDR1 is SQVTM and CDR2 is ANQGSEA in the germline V gene. The V segment lost 2 bases and the J segment 7 bases; nucleotides outside the gene matches: 10. The CDR3 has 16 residues. The CDR3 is CSVEPGQGARAYTQYF. CDR3 DNA sequence: TGCAGCGTTGAACCGGGACAGGGGGCGAGGGCTTATACGCAGTATTTT.

The chain links TRBV7-3 to TRBJ2-1; 11 bases line up with TRBD2. The V segment lost 6 bases and the J segment 3 bases; nucleotides outside the gene matches: 4. This CDR3 is built from 15 residues. Germline-derived CDR1 and CDR2 are SGHTA and FQGTGA. The CDR3 sequence: CASSSGLAGYNEQFF. The DNA of the CDR3 is TGTGCCAGCAGTTCAGGACTAGCGGGCTACAATGAGCAGTTCTTC.